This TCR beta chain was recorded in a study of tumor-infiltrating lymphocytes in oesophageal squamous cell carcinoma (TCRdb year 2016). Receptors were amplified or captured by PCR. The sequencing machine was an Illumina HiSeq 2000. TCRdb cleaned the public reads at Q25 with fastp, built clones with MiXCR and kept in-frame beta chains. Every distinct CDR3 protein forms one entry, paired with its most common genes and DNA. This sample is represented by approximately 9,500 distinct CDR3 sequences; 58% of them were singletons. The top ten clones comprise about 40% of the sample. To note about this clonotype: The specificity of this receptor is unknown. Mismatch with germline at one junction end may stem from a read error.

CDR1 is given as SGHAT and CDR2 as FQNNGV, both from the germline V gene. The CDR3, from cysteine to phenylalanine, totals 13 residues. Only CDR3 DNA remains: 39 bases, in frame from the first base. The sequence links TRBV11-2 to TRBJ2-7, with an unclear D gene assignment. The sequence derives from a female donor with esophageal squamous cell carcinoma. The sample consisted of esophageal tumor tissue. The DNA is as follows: TGTGCCAGCAGCTTACAACCTTATTCACCCCTCCACTTC. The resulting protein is CASSLQPYSPLHF. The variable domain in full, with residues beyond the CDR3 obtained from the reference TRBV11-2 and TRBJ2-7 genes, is EAGVAQSPRYKIIEKRQSVAFWCNPISGHATLYWYQQILGQGPKLLIQFQNNGVVDDSQLPKDRFSAERLKGVDSTLKIQPAKLEDSAVYLCASSLQPYSPLHFGPGTRLTVT.